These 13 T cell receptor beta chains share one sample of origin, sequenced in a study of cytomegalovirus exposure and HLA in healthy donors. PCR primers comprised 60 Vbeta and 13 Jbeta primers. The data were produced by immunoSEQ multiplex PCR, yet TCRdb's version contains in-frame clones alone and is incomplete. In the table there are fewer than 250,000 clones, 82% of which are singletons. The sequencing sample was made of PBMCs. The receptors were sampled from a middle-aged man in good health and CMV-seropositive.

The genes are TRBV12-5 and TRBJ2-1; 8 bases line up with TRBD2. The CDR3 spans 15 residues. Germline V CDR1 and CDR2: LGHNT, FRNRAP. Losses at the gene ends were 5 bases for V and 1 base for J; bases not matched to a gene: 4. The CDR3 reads CASGRGRTSYNEQFF. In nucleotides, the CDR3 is TGTGCTAGTGGTCGCGGGAGGACGTCCTACAATGAGCAGTTCTTC.

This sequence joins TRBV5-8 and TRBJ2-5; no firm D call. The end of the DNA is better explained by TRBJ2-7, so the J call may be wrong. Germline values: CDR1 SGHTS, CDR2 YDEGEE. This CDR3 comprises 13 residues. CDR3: CASSLYGNYEQYF. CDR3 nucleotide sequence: TGTGCCAGCAGCTTGTACGGCAACTACGAGCAGTACTTC.

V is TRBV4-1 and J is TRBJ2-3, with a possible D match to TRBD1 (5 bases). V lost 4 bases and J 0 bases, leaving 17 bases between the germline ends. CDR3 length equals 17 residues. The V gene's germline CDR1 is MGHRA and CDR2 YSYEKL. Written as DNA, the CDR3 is TGCGCCAGCAGCCTTTACATGGGGCAGGGCAGCACAGATACGCAGTATTTT. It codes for CASSLYMGQGSTDTQYF.

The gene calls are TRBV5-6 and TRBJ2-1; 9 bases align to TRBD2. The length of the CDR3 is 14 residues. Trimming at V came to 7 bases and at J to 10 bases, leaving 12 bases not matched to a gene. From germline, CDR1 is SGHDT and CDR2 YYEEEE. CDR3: CASYAGLAGHEQFF. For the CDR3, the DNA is TGTGCCAGCTACGCGGGGCTAGCGGGACACGAGCAGTTCTTC.

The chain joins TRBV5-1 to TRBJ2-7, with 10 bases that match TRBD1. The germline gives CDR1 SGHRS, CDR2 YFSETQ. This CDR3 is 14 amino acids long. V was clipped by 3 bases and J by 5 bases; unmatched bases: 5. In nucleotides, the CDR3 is TGCGCCAGCAGCTACGGGACAGGGGCGAACGAGCAGTACTTC. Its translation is CASSYGTGANEQYF.

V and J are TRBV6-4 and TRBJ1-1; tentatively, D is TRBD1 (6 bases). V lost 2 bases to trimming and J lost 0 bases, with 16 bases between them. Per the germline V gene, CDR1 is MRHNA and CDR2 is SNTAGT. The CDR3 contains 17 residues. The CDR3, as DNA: TGTGCCAGCAGTGACAAGCCAGGGGAGGGATTGAACACTGAAGCTTTCTTT. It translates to CASSDKPGEGLNTEAFF.

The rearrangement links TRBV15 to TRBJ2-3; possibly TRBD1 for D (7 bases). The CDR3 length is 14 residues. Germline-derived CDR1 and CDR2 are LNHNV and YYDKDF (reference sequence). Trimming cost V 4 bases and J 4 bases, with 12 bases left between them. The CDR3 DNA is TGTGCCACCAGCAAGACCAGGGGGGCAGATACGCAGTATTTT. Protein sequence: CATSKTRGADTQYF. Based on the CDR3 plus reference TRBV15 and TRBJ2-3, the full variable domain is DAMVIQNPRYQVTQFGKPVTLSCSQTLNHNVMYWYQQKSSQAPKLLFHYYDKDFNNEADTPDNFQSRRPNTSFCFLDIRSPGLGDTAMYLCATSKTRGADTQYFGPGTRLTVL.

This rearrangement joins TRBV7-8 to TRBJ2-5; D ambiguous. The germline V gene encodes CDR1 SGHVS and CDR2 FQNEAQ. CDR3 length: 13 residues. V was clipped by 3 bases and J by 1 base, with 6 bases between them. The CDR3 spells CASSFYSQETQYF. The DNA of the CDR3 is TGTGCCAGCAGCTTCTACAGCCAAGAGACCCAGTACTTC.

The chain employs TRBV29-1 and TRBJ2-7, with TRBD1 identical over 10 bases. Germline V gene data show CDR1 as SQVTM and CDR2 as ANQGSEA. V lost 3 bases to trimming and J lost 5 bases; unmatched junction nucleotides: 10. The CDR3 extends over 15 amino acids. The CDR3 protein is CSVDALGQGTHEQYF. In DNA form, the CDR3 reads TGCAGCGTTGACGCCCTGGGACAGGGGACCCACGAGCAGTACTTC.

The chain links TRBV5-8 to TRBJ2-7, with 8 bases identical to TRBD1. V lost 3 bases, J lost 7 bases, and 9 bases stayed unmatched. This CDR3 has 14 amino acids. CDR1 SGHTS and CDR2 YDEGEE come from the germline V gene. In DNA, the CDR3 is TGTGCCAGCAGCTGGGGACAGGCCTGGGGGGAGCAGTACTTC. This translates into CASSWGQAWGEQYF.

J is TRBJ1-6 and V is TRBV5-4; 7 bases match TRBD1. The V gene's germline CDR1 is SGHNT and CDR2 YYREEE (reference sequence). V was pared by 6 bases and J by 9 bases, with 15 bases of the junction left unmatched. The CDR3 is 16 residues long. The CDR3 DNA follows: TGTGCCAGCAAGCTTACATCCGGGGACAGTCTTTCACCCCTCCACTTT. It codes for CASKLTSGDSLSPLHF.

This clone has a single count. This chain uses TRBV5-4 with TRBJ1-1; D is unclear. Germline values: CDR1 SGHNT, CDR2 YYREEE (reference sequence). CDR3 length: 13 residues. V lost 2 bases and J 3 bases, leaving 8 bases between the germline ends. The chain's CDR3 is CASSFKIDTEAFF. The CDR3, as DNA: TGTGCCAGCAGCTTTAAAATTGACACTGAAGCTTTCTTT.

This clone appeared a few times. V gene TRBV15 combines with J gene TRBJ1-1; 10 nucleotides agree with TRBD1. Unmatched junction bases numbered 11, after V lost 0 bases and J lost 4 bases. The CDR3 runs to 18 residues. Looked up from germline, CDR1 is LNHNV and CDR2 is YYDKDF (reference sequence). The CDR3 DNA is TGTGCCACCAGCAGAGATTGGGCCACCGGGACAGGGGTCACTGAAGCTTTCTTT. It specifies CATSRDWATGTGVTEAFF. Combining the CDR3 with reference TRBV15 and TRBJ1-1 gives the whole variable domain DAMVIQNPRYQVTQFGKPVTLSCSQTLNHNVMYWYQQKSSQAPKLLFHYYDKDFNNEADTPDNFQSRRPNTSFCFLDIRSPGLGDTAMYLCATSRDWATGTGVTEAFFGQGTRLTVV.